This T cell receptor (beta chain) was sequenced for a study of beta chain features in type 1 diabetes. The entirety of the isolated RNA underwent reverse transcription, so expressed TCRB transcripts were sequenced. Some clones are missing from TCRdb's copy, which holds only in-frame ones; the method was immunoSEQ multiplex PCR. The sample carries some 130,000 clones, roughly 10% recorded once. CDR1 and CDR2 (germline): MNHEY, SVGAGI. The CDR3 spans 14 residues. Trimming removed 9 bases from V and 7 bases from J, with 22 bases in between. This clone was seen more than once but under ten times. Its target is unknown. Study-level points and caveats: All four CD4+ subsets from Type 1 diabetes patients carried moderately but significantly shorter TCRB CDR3s.

The clonotype originates from a man aged 30 to 45 with type 1 diabetes. The chain employs TRBV6-5 and TRBJ2-7; D may be TRBD2 (6 bases). Sequencing was carried out using central memory CD4+ T cells from blood. CDR3 sequence: CASRVGGVAREQYF. The CDR3 nucleotides are TGTGCCAGTAGAGTCGGCGGGGTAGCAAGGGAGCAGTACTTC.